The 10 T cell receptor beta chains below come from one sample, sequenced in a study of blood T cell repertoires in COVID-19. Sequenced by immunoSEQ multiplex PCR; TCRdb stores in-frame clones only, minus some. This table holds roughly 390,000 clones, about 85% found once. The sample taken for sequencing was peripheral blood. Receptors originate from a woman between 18 and 30 years old with acute or convalescent COVID-19.

J is TRBJ2-2 and V is TRBV9; 9 positions agree with TRBD1. The CDR3 is 16 residues long. The trim removed 1 base at V and 5 bases at J, leaving 6 bases unmatched. Germline V gene lookup returns CDR1 SGDLS and CDR2 YYNGEE. The CDR3 loop is CASSVFGTGQTGELFF. The CDR3 DNA follows: TGTGCCAGCAGCGTATTCGGGACAGGGCAAACCGGGGAGCTGTTTTTT.

The rearrangement uses TRBV15 and TRBJ2-7; 9 nucleotides align to TRBD1. Germline V CDR1 and CDR2: LNHNV, YYDKDF (reference sequence). V shed 4 bases, J shed 6 bases, and the junction held 7 bases outside the gene matches. The CDR3 has 14 residues. CDR3 bases: TGTGCCACCAGCAACAGGCGACAGGGGGGCGAGCAGTACTTC. Protein product: CATSNRRQGGEQYF.

The CDR3 reads CASSGDLSSYNEQFF. Written as DNA, the CDR3 is TGCGCCAGCAGTGGGGACTTAAGCTCCTACAATGAGCAGTTCTTC. V is TRBV5-1 and J is TRBJ2-1; D possibly corresponds to TRBD2 (6 bases). Germline loops: CDR1 SGHRS, CDR2 YFSETQ. The ends were cut back, 5 bases at V and 0 bases at J, with 12 bases in the middle. This CDR3 region has 15 residues.

This clone has a single count. V is TRBV9 and J is TRBJ2-3; D is uncertain. V was trimmed by 0 bases and J by 8 bases, leaving 16 bases between them. Looked up from germline, CDR1 is SGDLS and CDR2 is YYNGEE. This CDR3 region has 15 residues. The CDR3 here is CASSVGWSSSGTQYF. As DNA, the CDR3 is TGTGCCAGCAGCGTAGGTTGGAGCTCCTCGGGTACGCAGTATTTT. The full variable domain, rest sourced from reference TRBV9 and TRBJ2-3, is DSGVTQTPKHLITATGQRVTLRCSPRSGDLSVYWYQQSLDQGLQFLIQYYNGEERAKGNILERFSAQQFPDLHSELNLSSLELGDSALYFCASSVGWSSSGTQYFGPGTRLTVL.

The CDR3 protein is CASSPTRLGAMNTEAFF. The CDR3 nucleotides read TGTGCCAGCAGTCCAACCAGGCTGGGGGCTATGAACACTGAAGCTTTCTTT. The chain recombines TRBV28 with TRBJ1-1, with D perhaps matching TRBD1 (6 bases). V lost 5 bases, J lost 0 bases, and 19 bases lay in between. This CDR3 spans 17 amino acids. Germline loops: CDR1 MDHEN, CDR2 SYDVKM.

The chain is built from TRBV7-9 and TRBJ1-3; D is uncertain. CDR1 and CDR2 (germline): SEHNR, FQNEAQ (reference sequence). The CDR3 sequence is 14 residues long. With 5 bases removed from V and 0 bases from J, the gap between germline ends came to 8 bases. CDR3 DNA sequence: TGTGCCAGCAGCACACCAGACTCTGGAAACACCATATATTTT. Residues: CASSTPDSGNTIYF.

The genes are TRBV27 and TRBJ2-1; 12 positions match TRBD2. CDR3 length: 22 residues. The trim removed 7 bases at V and 0 bases at J, leaving 22 bases unmatched. Germline V lookup: CDR1 MNHEY, CDR2 SMNVEV (reference sequence). CDR3 DNA sequence: TGTGCCAGCAACTCTATGGGCCGGCGGGGTTTGACTAGCGGGAGCTCCTACAATGAGCAGTTCTTC. Translation: CASNSMGRRGLTSGSSYNEQFF.

This clone has a single count. The chain is built from TRBV9 and TRBJ1-4, with D perhaps matching TRBD1 (6 bases). Germline lookup yields CDR1 SGDLS and CDR2 YYNGEE. The CDR3 contains 17 residues. Trimming pared 4 bases from V and 0 bases from J, leaving 16 bases between. CDR3 residues: CASSHKQGWSTNEKLFF. The DNA for the CDR3 is TGTGCCAGCAGCCACAAACAGGGTTGGTCAACTAATGAAAAACTGTTTTTT.

The rearrangement links TRBV24-1 to TRBJ2-3; TRBD2 matches at 8 bases. In germline, CDR1 is KGHDR, CDR2 SFDVKD. V lost 1 base to trimming and J lost 8 bases; unmatched junction nucleotides: 4. CDR3 length equals 14 residues. CDR3 nucleotide sequence: TGTGCCACCAGTGATTTTAGCGGGGAATCTACGCAGTATTTT. As protein: CATSDFSGESTQYF.

The rearrangement joins TRBV10-1 to TRBJ1-4; no definite D call. The CDR3 runs to 13 residues. Trimming shortened V by 3 bases and J by 4 bases, and 6 bases separated the two germline ends. Germline CDR1 and CDR2: WNHNN and SYGVQD (reference sequence). For the CDR3, the DNA is TGCGCCAGCAGTGACGGAGTTAATGAAAAACTGTTTTTT. Translation gives CASSDGVNEKLFF.